This entry concerns a single TCR beta chain. What it binds is unknown. The V and J ends lost 4 bases and 1 base respectively, with 14 bases between them. Germline CDR1 SGHRS, CDR2 YFSETQ. The CDR3 has 16 amino acids. The data were obtained in a study of response to subunit inactivated influenza vaccine. Each CDR3 protein is one row after TCRdb ran MiXCR on the RT-PCR reads. The sample lists 430,000 or so distinct CDR3 sequences, 10% to 11% seen once, with more than 10% in the top ten. Study-wide results and caveats: There was a suggestion from the authors that each seasonal influenza vaccination recruits few new T cells.

The receptor comes from a man aged 45-65 years who received an inactivated influenza vaccine. The input for sequencing was PBMCs from blood, taken about 40 days after vaccination. The gene calls are TRBV5-1 and TRBJ2-2; D not resolved. CDR3 region: CASSAQALLNTGELFF. The DNA for the CDR3 is TGCGCCAGCAGCGCGCAGGCCCTACTGAACACCGGGGAGCTGTTTTTT.